This record covers a single TCR beta chain. Antigen unknown. The data derive from a study of tumor-infiltrating lymphocytes in primary liver carcinoma. Across the whole study: The patients had histopathologically diagnosed primary liver carcinoma, and their disease was treated by surgical resection. There were roughly 3.65 to 8 million productive TCRbeta reads per sample, a yield similar across tissue types.

The CDR3 totals 15 residues. V gave up 4 bases and J gave up 3 bases, with 13 bases separating them. Germline lookup yields CDR1 SGHAT and CDR2 FQDESV (reference sequence). General observations from the study: Tumor region pairs shared more overlap than did tumor-adjacent and tumor-blood pairs.

The researchers produced TCR beta cDNA from 500 to 550 ng total RNA with a constant-region primer. What produced the TCR beta libraries was three nested multiplex PCR rounds using slightly modified ARM-PCR. Forward primers for TRBV1-TRBV30 and a C-beta reverse primer served the first two PCR rounds, at around 9 cycles each. TCRdb itself ran the multiplex PCR reads through MiXCR, one entry per CDR3 protein. Among more than 150,000 distinct CDR3 sequences listed, roughly three fifths were seen once. The researchers obtained blood RNA from unsorted whole blood and also extracted germline DNA. V and J are TRBV11-1 and TRBJ1-3; no firm D call. The origin of this receptor is a man in his forties with primary liver carcinoma and hepatitis B virus infection. The sequenced sample consisted of peripheral blood. CDR3 sequence reads: CASSSTRDHGNTIYF. Written as DNA, the CDR3 is TGTGCCAGCAGCTCGACCCGTGATCATGGAAACACCATATATTTT.